This paragraph reports one TCR beta chain. Its antigen is currently unknown. Sequencing libraries made from TCR beta cDNA carried unique molecular identifiers. Roughly 510,000 cDNA molecules were recovered from an input of about 0.95 to 11 million T cells. Using its own MiXCR run on the PCR reads, TCRdb lists one record per CDR3 protein. The table shows 350,000 to 450,000 distinct CDR3 sequences, with about 40% occurring only once. Germline-derived CDR1 and CDR2 are DFQATT and SNEGSKA (reference sequence). V was clipped by 2 bases and J by 0 bases, with 17 bases between them. The CDR3 covers 17 residues. The sample originates from a study of post-analysis software for immune sequencing data. About the research overall: Courses of disease covered relapsing-remitting, secondary progressive and progressive-relapsing multiple sclerosis. The study, taken as a whole, reports: TRBV5-6, TRBV5-1 and TRBV20-1 belonged to a set of roughly 5 TRBV segments that were more frequent in patients than controls. Normalized Chao1 diversity was significantly lower in multiple sclerosis patients than in controls. Samples prepared in the same batch strongly co-clustered by F measure.

The V gene is TRBV20-1, the J gene TRBJ2-4; D is undetermined. Sample: blood. The TCR was taken from a girl aged 2 to 10 with multiple sclerosis. Here the CDR3 reads CSARSPRGSVAKNIQYF. The DNA of the CDR3 is TGCAGTGCTAGAAGTCCCCGAGGCAGTGTAGCCAAAAACATTCAGTACTTC.